The 29 T cell receptor beta chains presented below share a single source sample, sequenced in a study of cytomegalovirus exposure and HLA in healthy donors. The study ran its PCR with 60 Vbeta and 13 Jbeta primers. The data were produced by immunoSEQ multiplex PCR, yet TCRdb's version contains in-frame clones alone and is incomplete. The table lists under 200,000 clones, approximately 85% of them singletons. Sequenced sample: PBMCs. The receptors derive from a woman aged 50 to 65 in good health and CMV-seronegative.

This chain links TRBV4-1 with TRBJ2-2, with D maybe TRBD1 (6 bases). Germline V gene sequence: CDR1 MGHRA, CDR2 YSYEKL. V lost 1 base and J 6 bases, leaving 15 bases between the germline ends. CDR3 length: 16 residues. This CDR3 is CASSQGWGLAAGELFF. The CDR3 nucleotides read TGCGCCAGCAGCCAAGGCTGGGGGCTAGCCGCCGGGGAGCTGTTTTTT.

This chain links TRBV11-3 with TRBJ2-5, with TRBD1 matching 9 bases. This CDR3 comprises 15 residues. Germline lookup yields CDR1 SGHNT and CDR2 YENEEA. V was clipped by 6 bases and J by 2 bases; unmatched bases: 7. The CDR3, as DNA: TGTGCCAGCAGGTTACAGGGGGCCAGGCAAGAGACCCAGTACTTC. Translated: CASRLQGARQETQYF.

The chain uses TRBV7-9 and TRBJ2-7, with D possibly being TRBD1 (6 bases). V was clipped by 5 bases and J by 3 bases, with 14 bases between them. Germline CDR1 is SEHNR and CDR2 is FQNEAQ (reference sequence). The CDR3 runs to 14 residues. In DNA form, the CDR3 reads TGTGCCAGCAGCCAATCGGACAGAGACTACGAGCAGTACTTC. Translating it yields CASSQSDRDYEQYF.

The CDR3 DNA sequence: TGTGCCAGCTCACCAGCCAGGGATAACTATGGCTACACCTTC. Its protein product is CASSPARDNYGYTF. The rearrangement links TRBV18 to TRBJ1-2, with D possibly being TRBD1 (5 bases). CDR3 length: 14 amino acids. The V end was cut by 2 bases, the J end by 1 base, with 8 bases between. CDR1 KGHSH and CDR2 LQKENI come from the germline V gene.

The J gene is TRBJ1-6, the V gene TRBV30; 9 bases match TRBD1. There are 14 residues in the CDR3. The V segment lost 2 bases and the J segment 7 bases; nucleotides outside the gene matches: 3. Germline V gene data show CDR1 as GTSNPN and CDR2 as SVGIG (reference sequence). The CDR3 nucleotides read TGTGCCTGGAGTATCGGGACAGGGAATTCACCCCTCCACTTT. Translation gives CAWSIGTGNSPLHF. The entire variable domain, with the rest obtained from reference TRBV30 and TRBJ1-6, is as follows: SQTIHQWPATLVQPVGSPLSLECTVEGTSNPNLYWYRQAAGRGLQLLFYSVGIGQISSEVPQNLSASRPQDRQFILSSKKLLLSDSGFYLCAWSIGTGNSPLHFGNGTRLTVT.

This clone was recorded a few times. CDR3 bases: TGCGCCAGCAGCCAAGACACCGTGGAAGGGAGCTCCTACAATGAGCAGTTCTTC. Protein: CASSQDTVEGSSYNEQFF. The rearrangement uses TRBV4-3 and TRBJ2-1; D might be TRBD2 (5 bases). Germline V gene data show CDR1 as LGHNA and CDR2 as YSLEER. This CDR3 region has 18 residues. Between the trimmed V and J ends, which lost 0 bases and 0 bases, there was a span of 15 bases.

A few counts support this clone. The J gene is TRBJ2-7, the V gene TRBV6-1; tentative D call: TRBD2 (5 bases). This CDR3 is 19 amino acids long. Trimming stripped 1 base from V and 4 bases from J, with 26 bases between. In germline, CDR1 is MNHNS, CDR2 SASEGT. The CDR3, as DNA: TGTGCCAGCAGTGAAGGGGCTGGACTTTGGTATCGGCGAGTATACGAGCAGTACTTC. It translates to CASSEGAGLWYRRVYEQYF.

This clone was seen a single time. The V gene is TRBV28, the J gene TRBJ1-5; D may be TRBD1 (5 bases). Germline CDR1 reads MDHEN; CDR2 reads SYDVKM. V shed 5 bases and J shed 0 bases, with 17 bases lying between them. The CDR3 length is 17 residues. Here the CDR3 DNA reads TGTGCCAGCAGTGGAAAAGTCCAGGGCTTTAGCAATCAGCCCCAGCATTTT. Translation gives CASSGKVQGFSNQPQHF.

V is TRBV6-5 and J is TRBJ2-4; possibly TRBD1 for D (6 bases). The V end lost 5 bases, the J end lost 2 bases, and 13 bases lay between the germline ends. CDR1 MNHEY and CDR2 SVGAGI come from the germline V gene. This CDR3 is built from 15 residues. CDR3 nucleotide sequence: TGTGCCAGCAGTCCCCGACAGGTTTCCAAAAACATTCAGTACTTC. The encoded protein is CASSPRQVSKNIQYF.

The chain recombines TRBV7-9 with TRBJ1-1; no clear D gene. The V gene's germline CDR1 is SEHNR and CDR2 FQNEAQ (reference sequence). The V end lost 5 bases, the J end lost 3 bases, and 16 bases lay between the germline ends. This CDR3 region has 15 residues. The CDR3 loop reads CASSAGQGSYTEAFF. The CDR3 region has the DNA TGTGCCAGCAGCGCAGGTCAAGGTTCATACACTGAAGCTTTCTTT.

The gene calls are TRBV6-5 and TRBJ1-1; D might be TRBD1 (5 bases). Germline V gives CDR1 MNHEY, CDR2 SVGAGI. The CDR3 consists of 13 residues. V was pared by 0 bases and J by 7 bases, with 9 bases between. CDR3 nucleotides: TGTGCCAGCAGTTACTCGCGGGGGTTTGAAGCTTTCTTT. Translation: CASSYSRGFEAFF.

This clone occurred a few times. The chain employs TRBV29-1 and TRBJ1-4; D gene uncertain. Trimming removed 4 bases at V and 7 bases at J, with 13 bases between. The germline V gene has CDR1 SQVTM and CDR2 ANQGSEA. The CDR3 totals 13 residues. CDR3 DNA sequence: TGCAGCGTTGGACACCGAGGAGGTGAAAAACTGTTTTTT. This gives the protein CSVGHRGGEKLFF. Full variable domain (rest looked up from reference TRBV29-1 and TRBJ1-4): SAVISQKPSRDICQRGTSLTIQCQVDSQVTMMFWYRQQPGQSLTLIATANQGSEATYESGFVIDKFPISRPNLTFSTLTVSNMSPEDSSIYLCSVGHRGGEKLFFGSGTQLSVL.

V is TRBV10-1 and J is TRBJ2-1, with TRBD2 identical over 12 bases. Germline V lookup: CDR1 WNHNN, CDR2 SYGVQD (reference sequence). The V segment lost 3 bases and the J segment 12 bases; nucleotides outside the gene matches: 15. This CDR3 has 17 amino acids. The CDR3 reads CASSDPRTSGTRQGQFF. CDR3 sequence (DNA): TGCGCCAGCAGTGATCCCCGGACTAGCGGGACCCGACAGGGGCAGTTCTTC.

The chain carries TRBV5-1 and TRBJ2-1, with 12 bases matching TRBD2. J was trimmed by 6 bases and V by 3 bases; bases with no gene match: 1. This CDR3 has 14 amino acids. Germline values: CDR1 SGHRS, CDR2 YFSETQ. The CDR3 loop reads CASSWGLAGNEQFF. The CDR3 DNA sequence: TGCGCCAGCAGCTGGGGACTAGCGGGCAATGAGCAGTTCTTC. Using reference TRBV5-1 and TRBJ2-1 for the parts outside the CDR3, the full variable domain is KAGVTQTPRYLIKTRGQQVTLSCSPISGHRSVSWYQQTPGQGLQFLFEYFSETQRNKGNFPGRFSGRQFSNSRSEMNVSTLELGDSALYLCASSWGLAGNEQFFGPGTRLTVL.

The rearrangement uses TRBV5-1 and TRBJ2-7, with 8 bases aligning to TRBD2. Germline V gene sequence: CDR1 SGHRS, CDR2 YFSETQ. CDR3 size: 13 residues. The ends lost 6 bases at V and 6 bases at J; junction bases unmatched: 8. The DNA of the CDR3 is TGCGCCAGCAAAGGGACTAGTATGTTCGAGCAGTACTTC. Amino acids: CASKGTSMFEQYF.

This clone was counted once. Here the CDR3 DNA reads TGTGCCAGCTCACCTCTTCAACTGGGACAGGAGAACACTGAAGCTTTCTTT. It specifies CASSPLQLGQENTEAFF. The J gene is TRBJ1-1, the V gene TRBV18; TRBD1 matches at 8 bases. CDR3 length: 17 residues. The V and J ends lost 3 bases and 1 base, in that order; junction bases with no gene match: 10. The germline CDR1 and CDR2 sequences are KGHSH and LQKENI.

The chain has TRBV30 and TRBJ2-5, with a possible D match to TRBD2 (6 bases). V lost 0 bases and J 5 bases, leaving 13 bases between the germline ends. CDR1 and CDR2 (germline): GTSNPN, SVGIG (reference sequence). This CDR3 region has 14 residues. The CDR3 region has the DNA TGTGCCTGGAGTGTGGTGGGAGGCGCGGAGACCCAGTACTTC. It codes for CAWSVVGGAETQYF. The complete variable domain, with remaining parts taken from reference TRBV30 and TRBJ2-5, reads SQTIHQWPATLVQPVGSPLSLECTVEGTSNPNLYWYRQAAGRGLQLLFYSVGIGQISSEVPQNLSASRPQDRQFILSSKKLLLSDSGFYLCAWSVVGGAETQYFGPGTRLLVL.

V gene TRBV27 combines with J gene TRBJ1-1; no clear D gene. Trimming removed 6 bases from V and 4 bases from J, with 18 bases in between. This CDR3 region has 15 residues. From germline, CDR1 is MNHEY and CDR2 SMNVEV (reference sequence). The CDR3 spells CASRTIGGIGTEAFF. For the CDR3, the DNA is TGTGCCAGCAGAACAATAGGAGGGATTGGCACTGAAGCTTTCTTT.

J is TRBJ2-3 and V is TRBV9, with TRBD2 matching 14 bases. CDR3 length: 18 residues. The V gene's germline CDR1 is SGDLS and CDR2 YYNGEE. After removal of 0 bases from V and 2 bases from J, the junction contained 5 bases not matched to a gene. DNA for the CDR3: TGTGCCAGCAGCGTAGCGGGACTAGCGGGGGATACCACAGATACGCAGTATTTT. Protein sequence: CASSVAGLAGDTTDTQYF.

The chain recombines TRBV27 with TRBJ2-1, with D possibly being TRBD2 (6 bases). The CDR3 covers 16 residues. V was cut by 3 bases and J by 2 bases, with 14 bases left in between. The germline V gene encodes CDR1 MNHEY and CDR2 SMNVEV (reference sequence). As DNA, the CDR3 is TGTGCCAGCAGTTTTGTCGGGAGAACCGCCTACAATGAGCAGTTCTTC. Its translation: CASSFVGRTAYNEQFF.

Only one count was recorded for this clone. This chain links TRBV7-6 with TRBJ2-5; the match to TRBD1 covers 9 bases. The CDR3 has 16 residues. V lost 2 bases, J lost 4 bases, and 8 bases stayed unmatched. Germline V lookup: CDR1 SGHVS, CDR2 FNYEAQ. The CDR3 nucleotides read TGTGCCAGCAGCTTATCCTATACAGGGGGCTCAGAGACCCAGTACTTC. Its translation is CASSLSYTGGSETQYF.

The chain joins TRBV30 to TRBJ1-5; D uncertain. The germline V and J ends were trimmed by 0 bases and 0 bases, with 6 bases remaining between them. The length of the CDR3 is 14 residues. CDR1 and CDR2 (germline): GTSNPN, SVGIG (reference sequence). This CDR3 reads CAWSVANSNQPQHF. CDR3 DNA: TGTGCCTGGAGTGTAGCCAATAGCAATCAGCCCCAGCATTTT. Complete variable domain (other parts from reference TRBV30 and TRBJ1-5): SQTIHQWPATLVQPVGSPLSLECTVEGTSNPNLYWYRQAAGRGLQLLFYSVGIGQISSEVPQNLSASRPQDRQFILSSKKLLLSDSGFYLCAWSVANSNQPQHFGDGTRLSIL.

The gene calls are TRBV28 and TRBJ2-2; 8 nucleotides line up with TRBD1. The CDR3 runs 15 residues. Germline assignment: CDR1 MDHEN and CDR2 SYDVKM. With 5 bases clipped from V and 0 bases from J, the junction kept 2 bases outside the gene matches. The chain's CDR3 is CASSRDRPNTGELFF. The CDR3 nucleotides read TGTGCCAGCAGTAGGGACAGGCCGAACACCGGGGAGCTGTTTTTT.

This clone has just one count. The chain recombines TRBV28 with TRBJ1-1, with a tentative D call TRBD1 (6 bases). The V gene's germline CDR1 is MDHEN and CDR2 SYDVKM. Trimming left V 4 bases short and J 11 bases short, with 20 bases between. The CDR3 runs to 14 residues. This CDR3 reads CASSYPNRVLRAFF. The CDR3 DNA reads TGTGCCAGCAGTTATCCCAACAGGGTATTGAGGGCTTTCTTT.

This chain links TRBV4-1 with TRBJ1-2, with a possible D match to TRBD1 (5 bases). Germline lookup yields CDR1 MGHRA and CDR2 YSYEKL. This CDR3 has 14 amino acids. Trimming removed 0 bases at V and 8 bases at J, with 13 bases between. The CDR3 loop is CASSQDRGFCGYTF. The CDR3, as DNA: TGCGCCAGCAGCCAAGATCGGGGGTTCTGCGGCTACACCTTC.

This sequence joins TRBV4-2 and TRBJ2-7; TRBD1 matches 7 bases. CDR1 is LGHNA and CDR2 is YNFKEQ in the germline V gene. CDR3 size: 15 residues. Trimming took 2 bases from V and 5 from J; bases not matched to a gene: 9. The CDR3 here is CASSQRQGASDEQYF. As DNA, the CDR3 is TGTGCCAGCAGCCAAAGACAGGGAGCCTCGGACGAGCAGTACTTC.

This chain connects TRBV7-9 to TRBJ1-3; no clear D gene. The CDR3 totals 15 residues. Trimming pared 5 bases from V and 0 bases from J, leaving 11 bases between. Germline V gene sequence: CDR1 SEHNR, CDR2 FQNEAQ (reference sequence). The CDR3 sequence: CASSMQVISGNTIYF. The CDR3 nucleotides are TGTGCCAGCAGCATGCAGGTGATCTCTGGAAACACCATATATTTT.

CDR3 DNA: TGCGCCAGCAGCCCCCAACTAGCGACAAGTAATGAGCAGTTCTTC. Its translation: CASSPQLATSNEQFF. The gene calls are TRBV5-1 and TRBJ2-1; 7 bases map to TRBD2. CDR3 size: 15 residues. After removal of 4 bases from V and 7 bases from J, the junction contained 11 bases not matched to a gene. Germline V lookup: CDR1 SGHRS, CDR2 YFSETQ.

The chain is built from TRBV30 and TRBJ2-1; TRBD2 matches at 10 bases. Germline V gives CDR1 GTSNPN, CDR2 SVGIG (reference sequence). The CDR3 runs 17 residues. Trimming cost V 2 bases and J 4 bases; bases outside gene matches: 11. CDR3 amino acids: CAWSRMGVAGGYNEQFF. The CDR3 DNA reads as TGTGCCTGGAGTAGGATGGGCGTAGCGGGAGGTTACAATGAGCAGTTCTTC.